The clone carrying this T cell receptor beta chain was seen ten or more times. Its antigen is not identified. The sample comes from a study of T cells in Graves' hyperthyroidism and ophthalmopathy. Study-level findings and limits: Appearing also in blood were most of the thyroid clonotypes expanded above 0.001. Ophthalmopathy and stable hyperthyroidism were separated by a 13 V-J model.

This CDR3 is built from 14 residues. Germline CDR1 reads MNHEY; CDR2 reads SVGAGI. Trimming left V 6 bases short and J 3 bases short, with 15 bases between. Patients were excluded because of uncontrolled infection, other autoimmune disease, pregnancy or lactation. The PBMCs were taken from 10 ml of fresh peripheral blood. Using RNA transcripts as the source, TCR beta CDR3 regions were amplified. First-round RT-PCR with HTBI primers amplified the TCR CDR3 region. In TCRdb, the multiplex PCR reads were re-called with MiXCR into one record per CDR3 protein. Of around 340,000 distinct CDR3 sequences listed, 15% to 20% were seen once; the top ten hold about 16%.

This TCR derives from a woman in her forties with Graves' ophthalmopathy. What was sequenced was blood. The chain recombines TRBV6-5 with TRBJ2-7; tentative D call: TRBD2 (6 bases). CDR3 DNA: TGTGCCAGCAGACGTAGCGGAGTTATCTACGAGCAGTACTTC. Translated, it gives CASRRSGVIYEQYF.